This TCR beta chain was recorded in a study of T cells after yellow fever vaccination. Study in general: Libraries from low-cell-number fractions were prepared with the SMART-Seq v4 Ultra Low Input RNA kit. Study-wide findings and caveats: A weaker but faster secondary response was observed, peaking on day 5 versus 15. After the booster, 95% to 98% of CD4 and roughly nine tenths of CD8 primary-response clones were re-detected.

TCRdb re-called the 5' RACE reads through MiXCR, storing one row per CDR3 protein. Here the sample spans 60,000 to 75,000 distinct CDR3 sequences, over 6.5% being singletons. This clonotype was detected many times. The antigen remains undetermined. The germline V and J ends were trimmed by 2 bases and 5 bases, with 15 bases remaining between them. CDR1 is MGHRA, CDR2 YSYEKL, per germline. This CDR3 region has 15 residues. This chain connects TRBV4-1 to TRBJ1-1; TRBD1 is a possible D gene (6 bases). The TCR originated in a man between 18 and 35 years old who received the YFV17D yellow fever vaccine. The sample in question was CD8+ T cells sorted from PBMCs, obtained about 41 days after the first yellow fever vaccination. In DNA form, the CDR3 reads TGCGCCAGCAGCCAAATGCAGGGAGGGGGAACTGAAGCTTTCTTT. This translates into CASSQMQGGGTEAFF.